This T cell receptor beta chain originates from a study of blood T cell repertoires in COVID-19. V was pared by 6 bases and J by 2 bases, with 4 bases of the junction left unmatched. Germline V gene data show CDR1 as MNHEY and CDR2 as SMNVEV (reference sequence). The CDR3 is 14 amino acids. The repertoire was sequenced with immunoSEQ multiplex PCR; TCRdb's copy has only in-frame clones and lacks some. Of 180,000 or so clones in the sample, about 80% were seen once. The chain couples TRBV27 to TRBJ1-2; 9 nucleotides match TRBD1. Sequenced material: PBMCs or T cells enriched from blood (not recorded which). This clonotype was sampled from a man aged 50 to 59 who had recovered from COVID-19. The CDR3 spells CASRRTGANYGYTF. The CDR3 nucleotides are TGTGCCAGCAGAAGGACAGGGGCAAACTATGGCTACACCTTC.